The T cell receptor beta chain under discussion was sequenced for a study of response to subunit inactivated influenza vaccine. Broader study findings: There was a suggestion from the authors that each seasonal influenza vaccination recruits few new T cells.

MiXCR was run by TCRdb on the RT-PCR reads, yielding one entry per CDR3 protein. The sample shows about 650,000 distinct CDR3 sequences, approximately 14% of them seen only once. CDR1 is DFQATT, CDR2 SNEGSKA, per germline (reference sequence). The ends lost 0 bases at V and 2 bases at J; junction bases unmatched: 9. The CDR3 has 17 residues. This clonotype was observed a handful of times. Its antigen is as yet unknown. The source of this sequence is a man between 45 and 60 years old who received an inactivated influenza vaccine. The input for sequencing was PBMCs from blood, taken about 11 days after vaccination. This chain links TRBV20-1 with TRBJ2-1; 8 bases line up with TRBD2. CDR3: CSARDLAGGHPYNEQFF. The CDR3 DNA follows: TGCAGTGCTAGAGATTTGGCGGGGGGACACCCCTACAATGAGCAGTTCTTC.